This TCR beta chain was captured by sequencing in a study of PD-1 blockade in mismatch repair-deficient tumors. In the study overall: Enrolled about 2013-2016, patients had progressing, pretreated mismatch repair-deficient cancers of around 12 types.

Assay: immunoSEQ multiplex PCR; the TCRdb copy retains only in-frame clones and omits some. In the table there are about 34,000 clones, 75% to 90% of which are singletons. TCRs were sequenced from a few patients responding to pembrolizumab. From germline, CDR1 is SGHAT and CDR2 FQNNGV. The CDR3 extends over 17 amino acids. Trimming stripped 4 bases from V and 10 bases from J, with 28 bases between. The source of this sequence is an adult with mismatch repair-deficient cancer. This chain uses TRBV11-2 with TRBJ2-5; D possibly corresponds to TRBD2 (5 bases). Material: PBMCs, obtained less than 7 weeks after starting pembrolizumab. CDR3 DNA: TGTGCCAGCAGCTCCCGCAGCCTGGGCGAGGAGGAAGGGCGCCAGTACTTC. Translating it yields CASSSRSLGEEEGRQYF.